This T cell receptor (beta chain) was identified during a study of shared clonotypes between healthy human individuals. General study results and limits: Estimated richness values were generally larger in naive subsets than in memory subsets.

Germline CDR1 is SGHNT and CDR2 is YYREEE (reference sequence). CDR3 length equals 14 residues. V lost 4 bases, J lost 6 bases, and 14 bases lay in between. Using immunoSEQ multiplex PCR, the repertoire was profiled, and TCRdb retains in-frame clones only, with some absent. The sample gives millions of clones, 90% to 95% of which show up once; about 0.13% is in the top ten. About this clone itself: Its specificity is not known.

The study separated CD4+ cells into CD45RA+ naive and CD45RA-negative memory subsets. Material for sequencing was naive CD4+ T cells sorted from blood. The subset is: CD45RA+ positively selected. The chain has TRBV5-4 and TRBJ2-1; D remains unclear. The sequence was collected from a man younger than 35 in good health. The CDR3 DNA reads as TGTGCCAGCAGCCCGGGCCCGGATTCCAATGAGCAGTTCTTC. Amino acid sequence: CASSPGPDSNEQFF.